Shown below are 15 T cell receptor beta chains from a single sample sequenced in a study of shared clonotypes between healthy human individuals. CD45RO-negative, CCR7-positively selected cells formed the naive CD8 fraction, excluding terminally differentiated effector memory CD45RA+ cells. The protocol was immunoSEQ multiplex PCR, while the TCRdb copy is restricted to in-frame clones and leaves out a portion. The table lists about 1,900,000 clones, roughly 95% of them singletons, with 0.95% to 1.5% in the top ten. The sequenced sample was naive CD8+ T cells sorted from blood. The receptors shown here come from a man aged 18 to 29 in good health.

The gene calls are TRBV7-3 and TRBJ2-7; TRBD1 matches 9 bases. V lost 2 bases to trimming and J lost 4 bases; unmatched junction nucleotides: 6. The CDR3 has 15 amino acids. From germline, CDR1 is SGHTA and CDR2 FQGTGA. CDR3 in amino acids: CASSLEGQGRYEQYF. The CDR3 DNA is TGTGCCAGCAGCTTAGAGGGACAGGGTAGATACGAGCAGTACTTC.

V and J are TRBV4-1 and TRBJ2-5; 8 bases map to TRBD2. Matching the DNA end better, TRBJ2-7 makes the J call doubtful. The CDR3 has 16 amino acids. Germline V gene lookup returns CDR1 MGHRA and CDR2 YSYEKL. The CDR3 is CASSQETGGITYEQYF. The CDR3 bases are TGCGCCAGCAGCCAAGAAACGGGAGGGATTACCTACGAGCAGTACTTC.

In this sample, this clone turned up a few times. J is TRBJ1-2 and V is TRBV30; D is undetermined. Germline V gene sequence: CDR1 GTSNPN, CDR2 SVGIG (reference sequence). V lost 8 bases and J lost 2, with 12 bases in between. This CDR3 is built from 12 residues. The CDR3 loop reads CAGVKINYGYTF. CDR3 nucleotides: TGTGCCGGCGTGAAAATAAACTATGGCTACACCTTC.

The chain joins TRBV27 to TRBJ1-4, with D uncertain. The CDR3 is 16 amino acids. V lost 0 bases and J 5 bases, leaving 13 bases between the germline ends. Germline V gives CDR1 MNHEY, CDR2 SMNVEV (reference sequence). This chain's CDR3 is CASSLSGRLPNEKLFF. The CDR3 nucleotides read TGTGCCAGCAGTTTATCTGGCCGGCTGCCGAATGAAAAACTGTTTTTT.

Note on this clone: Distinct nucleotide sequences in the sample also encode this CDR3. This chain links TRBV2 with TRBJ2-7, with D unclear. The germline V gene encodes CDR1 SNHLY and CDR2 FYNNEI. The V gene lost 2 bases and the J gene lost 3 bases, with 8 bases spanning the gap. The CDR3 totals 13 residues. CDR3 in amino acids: CASSEPAGYEQYF. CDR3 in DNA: TGTGCCAGCAGTGAACCGGCCGGCTACGAGCAGTACTTC. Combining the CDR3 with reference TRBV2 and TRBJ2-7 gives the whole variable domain EPEVTQTPSHQVTQMGQEVILRCVPISNHLYFYWYRQILGQKVEFLVSFYNNEISEKSEIFDDQFSVERPDGSNFTLKIRSTKLEDSAMYFCASSEPAGYEQYFGPGTRLTVT.

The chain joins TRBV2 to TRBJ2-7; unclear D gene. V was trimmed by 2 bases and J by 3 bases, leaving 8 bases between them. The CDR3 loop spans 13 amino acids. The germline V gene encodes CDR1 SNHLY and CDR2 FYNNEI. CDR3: CASSEISFYEQYF. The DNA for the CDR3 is TGTGCCAGCAGTGAAATTAGCTTCTACGAGCAGTACTTC.

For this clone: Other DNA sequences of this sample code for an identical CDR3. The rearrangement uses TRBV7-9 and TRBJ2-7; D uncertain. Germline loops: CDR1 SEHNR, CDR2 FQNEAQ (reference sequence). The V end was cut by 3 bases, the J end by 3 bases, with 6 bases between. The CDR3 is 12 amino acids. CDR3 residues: CASSFGDYEQYF. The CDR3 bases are TGTGCCAGCAGCTTTGGGGACTACGAGCAGTACTTC.

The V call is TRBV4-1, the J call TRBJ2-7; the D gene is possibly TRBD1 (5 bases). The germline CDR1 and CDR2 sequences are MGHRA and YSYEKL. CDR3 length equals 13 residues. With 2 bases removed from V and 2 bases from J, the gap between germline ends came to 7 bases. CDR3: CASSQLTAYEQYF. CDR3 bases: TGCGCCAGCAGCCAATTGACAGCCTACGAGCAGTACTTC.

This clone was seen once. The CDR3 nucleotides read TGTGCCAGCAGTTTATATTCCCCGGCACCTCCTGGGGCCAACGTCCTGACTTTC. The encoded protein is CASSLYSPAPPGANVLTF. The rearrangement joins TRBV27 to TRBJ2-6; D unclear. V lost 1 base, J lost 2 bases, and 15 bases lay in between. Germline CDR1 reads MNHEY; CDR2 reads SMNVEV (reference sequence). This CDR3 region has 18 residues. The full variable domain, completed using reference TRBV27 and TRBJ2-6, is EAQVTQNPRYLITVTGKKLTVTCSQNMNHEYMSWYRQDPGLGLRQIYYSMNVEVTDKGDVPEGYKVSRKEKRNFPLILESPSPNQTSLYFCASSLYSPAPPGANVLTFGAGSRLTVL.

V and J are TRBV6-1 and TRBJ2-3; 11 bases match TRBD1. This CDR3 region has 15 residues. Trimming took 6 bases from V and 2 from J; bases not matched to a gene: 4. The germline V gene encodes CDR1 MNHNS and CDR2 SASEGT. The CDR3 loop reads CASSGQGAATDTQYF. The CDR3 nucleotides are TGTGCCAGCAGCGGACAGGGGGCCGCCACAGATACGCAGTATTTT.

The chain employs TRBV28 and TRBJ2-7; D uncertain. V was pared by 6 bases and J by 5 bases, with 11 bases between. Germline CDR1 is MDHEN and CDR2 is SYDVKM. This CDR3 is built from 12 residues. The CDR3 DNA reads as TGTGCCAGCAGCTCCCGGTTTGACGAGCAGTACTTC. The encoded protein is CASSSRFDEQYF. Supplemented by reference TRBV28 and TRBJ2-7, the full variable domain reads DVKVTQSSRYLVKRTGEKVFLECVQDMDHENMFWYRQDPGLGLRLIYFSYDVKMKEKGDIPEGYSVSREKKERFSLILESASTNQTSMYLCASSSRFDEQYFGPGTRLTVT.

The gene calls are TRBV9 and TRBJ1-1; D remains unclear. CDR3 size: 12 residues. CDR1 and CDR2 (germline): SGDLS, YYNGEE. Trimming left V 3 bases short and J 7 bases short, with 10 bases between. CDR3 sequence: CASSAGSGEAFF. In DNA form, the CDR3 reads TGTGCCAGCAGCGCTGGTTCGGGTGAAGCTTTCTTT.

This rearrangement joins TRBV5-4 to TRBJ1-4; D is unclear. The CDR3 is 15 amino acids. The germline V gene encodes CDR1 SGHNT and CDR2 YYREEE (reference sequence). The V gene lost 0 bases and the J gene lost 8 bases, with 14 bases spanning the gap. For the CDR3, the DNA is TGTGCCAGCAGCTTGGCCCCAGCGAACAGCGAAAAACTGTTTTTT. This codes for CASSLAPANSEKLFF.

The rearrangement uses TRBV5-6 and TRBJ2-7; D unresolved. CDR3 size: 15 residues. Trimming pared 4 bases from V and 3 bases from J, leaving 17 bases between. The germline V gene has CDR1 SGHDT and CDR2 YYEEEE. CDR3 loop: CASSPFSGGYYEQYF. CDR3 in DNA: TGTGCCAGCAGCCCATTCTCGGGTGGGTACTACGAGCAGTACTTC.

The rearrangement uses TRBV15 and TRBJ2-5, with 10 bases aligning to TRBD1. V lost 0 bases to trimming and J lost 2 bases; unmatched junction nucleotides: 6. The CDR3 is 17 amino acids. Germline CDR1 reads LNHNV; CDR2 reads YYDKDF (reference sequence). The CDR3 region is CATSRDLWTGGQETQYF. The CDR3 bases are TGTGCCACCAGCAGAGATCTCTGGACAGGGGGACAAGAGACCCAGTACTTC.